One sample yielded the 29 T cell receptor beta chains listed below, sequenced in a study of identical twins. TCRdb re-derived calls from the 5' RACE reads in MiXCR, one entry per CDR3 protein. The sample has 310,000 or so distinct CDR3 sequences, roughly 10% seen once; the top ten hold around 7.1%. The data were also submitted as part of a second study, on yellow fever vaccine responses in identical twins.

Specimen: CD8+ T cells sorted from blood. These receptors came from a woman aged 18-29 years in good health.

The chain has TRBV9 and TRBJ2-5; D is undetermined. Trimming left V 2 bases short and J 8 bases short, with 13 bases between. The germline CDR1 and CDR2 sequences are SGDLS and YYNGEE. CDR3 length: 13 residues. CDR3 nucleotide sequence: TGTGCCAGCAGCGTCCCCCCGTGGGAAACCCAGTACTTC. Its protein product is CASSVPPWETQYF.

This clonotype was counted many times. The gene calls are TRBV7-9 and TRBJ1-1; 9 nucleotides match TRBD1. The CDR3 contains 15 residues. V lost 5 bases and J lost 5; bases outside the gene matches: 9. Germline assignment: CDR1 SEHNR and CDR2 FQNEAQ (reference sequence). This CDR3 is CASSPPTGGWTEAFF. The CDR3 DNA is TGTGCCAGCAGCCCCCCCACAGGGGGCTGGACTGAAGCTTTCTTT. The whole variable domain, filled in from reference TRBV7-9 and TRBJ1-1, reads DTGVSQNPRHKITKRGQNVTFRCDPISEHNRLYWYRQTLGQGPEFLTYFQNEAQLEKSRLLSDRFSAERPKGSFSTLEIQRTEQGDSAMYLCASSPPTGGWTEAFFGQGTRLTVV.

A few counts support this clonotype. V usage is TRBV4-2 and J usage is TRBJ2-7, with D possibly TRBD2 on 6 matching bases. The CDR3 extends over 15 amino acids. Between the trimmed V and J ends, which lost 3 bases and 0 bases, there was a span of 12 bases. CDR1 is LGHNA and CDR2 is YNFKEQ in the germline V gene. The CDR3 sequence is CASSHRDSNSYEQYF. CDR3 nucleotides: TGTGCCAGCAGCCACCGGGACTCCAACTCCTACGAGCAGTACTTC.

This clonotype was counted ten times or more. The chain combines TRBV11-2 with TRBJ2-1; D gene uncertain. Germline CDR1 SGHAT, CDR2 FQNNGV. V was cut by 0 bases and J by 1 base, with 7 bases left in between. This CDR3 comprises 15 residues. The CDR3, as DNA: TGTGCCAGCAGCTTAGAGGCCACTTCCTACAATGAGCAGTTCTTC. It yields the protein CASSLEATSYNEQFF.

The chain's CDR3 is CASTTEELSPETQYF. The DNA for the CDR3 is TGTGCCAGCACGACTGAAGAACTATCCCCAGAGACCCAGTACTTC. The rearrangement links TRBV11-2 to TRBJ2-5, with D hard to call. Trimming stripped 7 bases from V and 4 bases from J, with 19 bases between. This CDR3 is 15 amino acids long. The V gene's germline CDR1 is SGHAT and CDR2 FQNNGV.

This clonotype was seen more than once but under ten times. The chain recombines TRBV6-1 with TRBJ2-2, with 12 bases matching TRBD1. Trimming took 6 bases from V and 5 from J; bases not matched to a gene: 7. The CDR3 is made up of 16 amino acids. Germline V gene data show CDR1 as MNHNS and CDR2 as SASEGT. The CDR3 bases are TGTGCCAGCAGGGGTCCGGGACAGGGGGCTACCGGGGAGCTGTTTTTT. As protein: CASRGPGQGATGELFF.

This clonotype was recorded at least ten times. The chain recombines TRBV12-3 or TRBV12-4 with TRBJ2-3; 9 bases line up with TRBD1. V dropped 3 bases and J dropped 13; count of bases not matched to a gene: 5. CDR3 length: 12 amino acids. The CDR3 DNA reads TGTGCCAGCAGTTTTGGACAGGGGTATGAGTATTTT. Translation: CASSFGQGYEYF.

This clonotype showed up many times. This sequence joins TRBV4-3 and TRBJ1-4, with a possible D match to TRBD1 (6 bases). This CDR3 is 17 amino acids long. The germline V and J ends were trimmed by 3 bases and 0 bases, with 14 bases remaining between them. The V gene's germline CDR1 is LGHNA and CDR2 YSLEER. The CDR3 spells CASSQDDRLATNEKLFF. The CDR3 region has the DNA TGCGCCAGCAGCCAGGACGACAGGCTTGCAACTAATGAAAAACTGTTTTTT.

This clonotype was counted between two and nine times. CDR3 DNA: TGTGCCAGCAGCTTGGCTAGCGGCCCTACCGGGGAGCTGTTTTTT. It encodes CASSLASGPTGELFF. This chain connects TRBV5-6 to TRBJ2-2, with 7 bases lining up with TRBD2. The CDR3 has 15 residues. Germline CDR1 is SGHDT and CDR2 is YYEEEE. V lost 0 bases and J lost 5; bases outside the gene matches: 4.

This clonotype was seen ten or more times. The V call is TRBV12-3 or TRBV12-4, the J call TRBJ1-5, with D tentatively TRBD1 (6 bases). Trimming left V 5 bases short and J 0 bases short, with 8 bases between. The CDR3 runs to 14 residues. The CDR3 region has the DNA TGTGCCAGCAGTGGACAGAATAGCAATCAGCCCCAGCATTTT. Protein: CASSGQNSNQPQHF.

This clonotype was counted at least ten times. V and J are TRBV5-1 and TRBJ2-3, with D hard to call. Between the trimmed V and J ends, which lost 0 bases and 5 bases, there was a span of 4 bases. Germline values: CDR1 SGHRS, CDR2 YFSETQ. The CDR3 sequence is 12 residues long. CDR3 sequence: CASSLDIDTQYF. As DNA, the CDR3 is TGCGCCAGCAGCTTGGACATAGATACGCAGTATTTT.

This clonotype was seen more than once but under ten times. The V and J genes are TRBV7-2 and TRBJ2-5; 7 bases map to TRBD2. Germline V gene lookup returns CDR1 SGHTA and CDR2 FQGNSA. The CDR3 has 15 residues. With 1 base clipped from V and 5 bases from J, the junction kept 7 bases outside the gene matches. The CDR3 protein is CASSLVRTRWETQYF. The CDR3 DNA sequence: TGTGCCAGCAGCTTAGTCAGGACTAGATGGGAGACCCAGTACTTC.

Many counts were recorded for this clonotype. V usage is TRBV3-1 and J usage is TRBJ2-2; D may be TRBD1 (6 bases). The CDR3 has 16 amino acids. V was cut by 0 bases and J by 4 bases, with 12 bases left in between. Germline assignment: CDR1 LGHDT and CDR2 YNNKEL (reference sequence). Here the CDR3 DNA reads TGTGCCAGCAGCCAAGACGTCACAGGGACCACCGGGGAGCTGTTTTTT. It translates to CASSQDVTGTTGELFF.

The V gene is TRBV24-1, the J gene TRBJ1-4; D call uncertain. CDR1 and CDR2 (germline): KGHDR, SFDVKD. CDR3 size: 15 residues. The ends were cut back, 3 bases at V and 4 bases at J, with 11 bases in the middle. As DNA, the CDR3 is TGTGCCACCAGTGATCTTCAGACGGGTAATGAAAAACTGTTTTTT. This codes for CATSDLQTGNEKLFF.

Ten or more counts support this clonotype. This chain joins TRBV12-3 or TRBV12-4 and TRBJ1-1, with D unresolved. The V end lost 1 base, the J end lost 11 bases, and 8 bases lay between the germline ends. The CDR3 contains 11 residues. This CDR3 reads CASSLDLRAFF. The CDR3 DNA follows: TGTGCCAGCAGTTTAGATTTGCGGGCTTTCTTT.

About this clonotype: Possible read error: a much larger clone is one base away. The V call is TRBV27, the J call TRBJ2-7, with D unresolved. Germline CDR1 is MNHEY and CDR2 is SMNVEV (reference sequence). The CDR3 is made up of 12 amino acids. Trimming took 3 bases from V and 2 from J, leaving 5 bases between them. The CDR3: CASSFSPYEQYF. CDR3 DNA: TGTGCCAGCAGTTTTTCCCCCTACGAGCAGTACTTC.

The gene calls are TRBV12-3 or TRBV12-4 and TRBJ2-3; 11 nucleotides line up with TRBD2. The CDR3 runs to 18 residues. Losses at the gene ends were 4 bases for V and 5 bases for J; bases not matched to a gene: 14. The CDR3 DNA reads TGTGCCAGCAGTTCTCCGACTAGCGGGAACTTGTTCAGAGATACGCAGTATTTT. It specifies CASSSPTSGNLFRDTQYF.

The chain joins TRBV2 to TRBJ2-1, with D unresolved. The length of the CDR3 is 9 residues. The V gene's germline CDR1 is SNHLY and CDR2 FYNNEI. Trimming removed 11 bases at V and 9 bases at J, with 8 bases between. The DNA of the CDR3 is TGTGCCCCCCTATCTGAGCAGTTCTTC. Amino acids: CAPLSEQFF. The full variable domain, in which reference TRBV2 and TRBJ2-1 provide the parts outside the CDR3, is EPEVTQTPSHQVTQMGQEVILRCVPISNHLYFYWYRQILGQKVEFLVSFYNNEISEKSEIFDDQFSVERPDGSNFTLKIRSTKLEDSAMYFCAPLSEQFFGPGTRLTVL.

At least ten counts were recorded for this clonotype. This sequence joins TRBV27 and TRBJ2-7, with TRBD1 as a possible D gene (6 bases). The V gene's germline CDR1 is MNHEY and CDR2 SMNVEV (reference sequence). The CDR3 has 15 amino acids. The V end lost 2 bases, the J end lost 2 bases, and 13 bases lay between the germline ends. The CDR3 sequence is CASSLTVGGTYEQYF. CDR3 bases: TGTGCCAGCAGTTTAACAGTAGGGGGTACCTACGAGCAGTACTTC.

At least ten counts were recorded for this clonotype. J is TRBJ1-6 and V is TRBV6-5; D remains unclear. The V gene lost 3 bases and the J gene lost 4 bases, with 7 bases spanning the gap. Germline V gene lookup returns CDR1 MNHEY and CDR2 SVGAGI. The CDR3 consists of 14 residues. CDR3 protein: CASSYSQYNSPLHF. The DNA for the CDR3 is TGTGCCAGCAGTTATTCACAGTATAATTCACCCCTCCACTTT.

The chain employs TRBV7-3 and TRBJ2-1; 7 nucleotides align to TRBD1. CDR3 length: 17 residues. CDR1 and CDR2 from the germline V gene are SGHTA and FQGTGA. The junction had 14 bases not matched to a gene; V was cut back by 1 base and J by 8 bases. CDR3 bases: TGTGCCAGCAGCTTAATGGAATGGACAGGAAGAAGGGATGAGCAGTTCTTC. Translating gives CASSLMEWTGRRDEQFF.

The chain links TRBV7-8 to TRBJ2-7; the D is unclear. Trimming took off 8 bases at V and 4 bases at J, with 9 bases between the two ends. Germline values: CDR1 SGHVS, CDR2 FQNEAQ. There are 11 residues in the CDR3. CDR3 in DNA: TGTGCCAGCCGCAGTGGGTACGAGCAGTACTTC. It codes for CASRSGYEQYF.

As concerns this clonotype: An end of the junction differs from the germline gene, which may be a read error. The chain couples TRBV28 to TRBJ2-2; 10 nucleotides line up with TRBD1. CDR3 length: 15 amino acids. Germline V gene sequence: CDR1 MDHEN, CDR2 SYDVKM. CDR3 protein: CASRSGTGESGELSF. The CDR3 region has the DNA TGTGCCAGCCGCTCCGGGACAGGGGAATCCGGGGAGCTGTCTTTT.

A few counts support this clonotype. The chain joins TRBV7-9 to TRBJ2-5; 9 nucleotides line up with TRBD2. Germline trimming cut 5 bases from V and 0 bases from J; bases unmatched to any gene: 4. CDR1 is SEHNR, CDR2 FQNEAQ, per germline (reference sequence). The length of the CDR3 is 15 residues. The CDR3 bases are TGTGCCAGCAGCCCTCGACTAGCGGACCAAGAGACCCAGTACTTC. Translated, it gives CASSPRLADQETQYF.

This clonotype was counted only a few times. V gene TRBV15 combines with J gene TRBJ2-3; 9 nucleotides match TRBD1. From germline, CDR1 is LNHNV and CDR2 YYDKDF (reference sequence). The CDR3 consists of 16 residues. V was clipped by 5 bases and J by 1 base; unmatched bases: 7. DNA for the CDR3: TGTGCCACCAGCCGGGGGCGGACAGGGGGCACAGATACGCAGTATTTT. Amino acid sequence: CATSRGRTGGTDTQYF.

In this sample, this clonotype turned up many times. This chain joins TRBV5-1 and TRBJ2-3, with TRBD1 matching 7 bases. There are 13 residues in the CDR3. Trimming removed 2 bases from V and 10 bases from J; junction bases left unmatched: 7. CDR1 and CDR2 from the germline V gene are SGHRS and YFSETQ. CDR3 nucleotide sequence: TGCGCCAGCAGCTTTACAGGGGACGGGGCGCAGTATTTT. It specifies CASSFTGDGAQYF.

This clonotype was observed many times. CDR3 bases: TGTGCCAGCAGTTTTCTGGGTGGAACGAACTACGAGCAGTACTTC. Amino acids: CASSFLGGTNYEQYF. The rearrangement uses TRBV12-3 or TRBV12-4 and TRBJ2-7; D remains unclear. V lost 3 bases and J lost 3, with 15 bases in between. The CDR3 totals 15 residues.

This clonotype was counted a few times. Written as DNA, the CDR3 is TGCAGCGTTATATTAGGCGAGCAGTACTTC. The encoded protein is CSVILGEQYF. The V and J genes are TRBV29-1 and TRBJ2-7, with unresolved D. CDR1 SQVTM and CDR2 ANQGSEA come from the germline V gene. The CDR3 totals 10 residues. V was trimmed by 5 bases and J by 6 bases, leaving 8 bases between them.

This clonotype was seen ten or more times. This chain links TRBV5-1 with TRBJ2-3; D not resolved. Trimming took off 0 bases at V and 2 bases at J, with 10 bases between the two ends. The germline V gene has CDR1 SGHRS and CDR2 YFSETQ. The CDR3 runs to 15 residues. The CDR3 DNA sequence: TGCGCCAGCAGCTTGGGCACGTCCAACACAGATACGCAGTATTTT. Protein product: CASSLGTSNTDTQYF.